The 32 T cell receptor beta chains in this list originate from one sample, sequenced in a study of early T cells in non-severe SARS-CoV-2 infection. TCRdb re-called the 5' RACE reads with MiXCR, one entry per CDR3 protein. This table holds around 35,000 distinct CDR3 sequences, under 8% found once. Sequencing was done on a sample of whole blood. The origin of the receptors is an adult who was a healthcare worker with PCR-confirmed SARS-CoV-2 infection or an uninfected control (not recorded which).

This clonotype was picked up a small number of times. J is TRBJ2-3 and V is TRBV12-3 or TRBV12-4; TRBD1 aligns across 10 bases. V lost 6 bases to trimming and J lost 4 bases; unmatched junction nucleotides: 4. CDR3 length: 14 residues. DNA of the CDR3: TGTGCCAGCAGCCCGACAGGGGGCCCAGATACGCAGTATTTT. Its protein is CASSPTGGPDTQYF.

By share, this clonotype ranks as medium-sized (0.01 to 0.1%). The CDR3 DNA reads TGTGCCATCAGTGACAGCGGGAGGGGCTACAATGAGCAGTTCTTC. Its translation: CAISDSGRGYNEQFF. This chain links TRBV10-3 with TRBJ2-1; TRBD2 agrees at 10 bases. The CDR3 totals 15 residues. Germline CDR1 reads ENHRY; CDR2 reads SYGVKD. V was pared by 3 bases and J by 3 bases, with 2 bases of the junction left unmatched.

The chain recombines TRBV7-6 with TRBJ1-6; a weak D match, TRBD1 (6 bases). The V gene lost 5 bases and the J gene lost 4 bases, with 9 bases spanning the gap. CDR1 SGHVS and CDR2 FNYEAQ come from the germline V gene. The CDR3 has 14 residues. The CDR3 coding sequence is TGTGCCAGCAGCCCGGACAGTTATAATTCACCCCTCCACTTT. Encoded protein: CASSPDSYNSPLHF.

This chain links TRBV10-3 with TRBJ2-7, with D possibly matching TRBD2 (5 bases). The CDR3 contains 12 residues. CDR1 and CDR2 (germline): ENHRY, SYGVKD. Trimming took off 3 bases at V and 3 bases at J, with 6 bases between the two ends. The CDR3 is CAISDEGYEQYF. The CDR3 bases are TGTGCCATCAGTGATGAGGGCTACGAGCAGTACTTC.

This clonotype was recorded many times. This rearrangement joins TRBV6-6 to TRBJ2-3; possible D gene TRBD2, 5 bases. The CDR3 covers 19 residues. Germline V gene lookup returns CDR1 MNHNY and CDR2 SVGAGI (reference sequence). Trimming took off 0 bases at V and 3 bases at J, with 22 bases between the two ends. The CDR3 loop reads CASSYSTGEGSRDTDTQYF. In nucleotides, the CDR3 is TGTGCCAGCAGTTACTCTACCGGAGAGGGAAGTCGGGATACAGATACGCAGTATTTT.

V is TRBV7-2 and J is TRBJ1-2; 8 nucleotides match TRBD1. Germline assignment: CDR1 SGHTA and CDR2 FQGNSA. V lost 1 base and J lost 5; bases outside the gene matches: 12. The CDR3 extends over 17 amino acids. The CDR3 DNA is TGTGCCAGCAGCTTAGAGGGCAGGGGGCGTTATCCGTATGGCTACACCTTC. Residues: CASSLEGRGRYPYGYTF.

This chain uses TRBV29-1 with TRBJ1-1, with 8 bases identical to TRBD1. The germline V gene has CDR1 SQVTM and CDR2 ANQGSEA. The CDR3 length is 16 residues. The trim removed 4 bases at V and 3 bases at J, leaving 13 bases unmatched. The CDR3 coding sequence is TGCAGCGTTGCTATCCCACCAGGGGGCGCCGACACTGAAGCTTTCTTT. It is translated as CSVAIPPGGADTEAFF.

This clonotype was seen ten or more times. The V and J genes are TRBV5-8 and TRBJ2-7; TRBD2 is a possible D gene (6 bases). Germline V gene sequence: CDR1 SGHTS, CDR2 YDEGEE. The ends were cut back, 4 bases at V and 2 bases at J, with 13 bases in the middle. The CDR3 is 14 amino acids. The CDR3 protein is CASSGVRGAYEQYF. The CDR3 region has the DNA TGTGCCAGCAGCGGAGTGCGGGGAGCCTACGAGCAGTACTTC.

The V gene is TRBV28, the J gene TRBJ2-2; D assignment may be TRBD1 or TRBD2 (5 bases each). Germline V gives CDR1 MDHEN, CDR2 SYDVKM. The ends were cut back, 3 bases at V and 5 bases at J, with 10 bases in the middle. The CDR3 consists of 14 residues. For the CDR3, the DNA is TGTGCCAGCAGTTTCTCAGGGAGTACCGGGGAGCTGTTTTTT. It specifies CASSFSGSTGELFF.

This chain connects TRBV6-2 or TRBV6-3 to TRBJ2-2, with 7 bases lining up with TRBD2. Germline assignment: CDR1 MNHEY and CDR2 SVGEGT. The length of the CDR3 is 15 residues. The V and J ends lost 8 bases and 4 bases, in that order; junction bases with no gene match: 10. DNA of the CDR3: TGTGCCAGCCGCCCGGGACTACCAATCACCGGGGAGCTGTTTTTT. Protein product: CASRPGLPITGELFF.

The chain links TRBV7-2 to TRBJ1-6, with no clear D. V was trimmed by 1 base and J by 5 bases, leaving 9 bases between them. The germline V gene has CDR1 SGHTA and CDR2 FQGNSA. There are 15 residues in the CDR3. The CDR3 spells CASSLVFVNNSPLHF. As DNA, the CDR3 is TGTGCCAGCAGCTTAGTATTCGTTAATAATTCACCCCTCCACTTT.

Details on this clonotype: A much larger clone differs from this one at a single base, so this may be a read error. V is TRBV28 and J is TRBJ1-1; TRBD1 matches at 8 bases. CDR1 is MDHEN and CDR2 is SYDVKM in the germline V gene. This CDR3 is 13 amino acids long. CDR3 DNA sequence: TGTGCCAACAGTCGGACAGGGTCCACTGAAGCTTTCTTT. Translation gives CANSRTGSTEAFF.

V gene TRBV7-9 combines with J gene TRBJ2-5, with D tentatively TRBD1 or TRBD2 (5 bases each). Trimming shortened V by 5 bases and J by 5 bases, and 12 bases separated the two germline ends. The CDR3 is 13 residues long. The germline gives CDR1 SEHNR, CDR2 FQNEAQ (reference sequence). The CDR3 is CASSVGVSETQYF. For the CDR3, the DNA is TGTGCCAGCAGCGTGGGGGTTAGCGAGACCCAGTACTTC.

The rearrangement links TRBV12-3 or TRBV12-4 to TRBJ2-2; D ambiguous. Trimming stripped 3 bases from V and 7 bases from J, with 9 bases between. This CDR3 has 13 amino acids. The DNA of the CDR3 is TGTGCCAGCAGTTTCGGAGTCAACGGGGAGCTGTTTTTT. It yields the protein CASSFGVNGELFF.

This clonotype was detected many times. The gene calls are TRBV7-8 and TRBJ2-1; 7 nucleotides align to TRBD2. This CDR3 comprises 15 residues. From germline, CDR1 is SGHVS and CDR2 FQNEAQ. The V gene end was trimmed by 3 bases and the J gene end by 1 base; junction bases not matched to a gene: 3. The CDR3 coding sequence is TGTGCCAGCAGCTTTGGGACTATTTCCTACAATGAGCAGTTCTTC. Translating it yields CASSFGTISYNEQFF.

This clonotype was counted at least ten times. This sequence joins TRBV28 and TRBJ2-1; tentative D call: TRBD2 (5 bases). Germline-derived CDR1 and CDR2 are MDHEN and SYDVKM. The V gene lost 4 bases and the J gene lost 0 bases, with 10 bases spanning the gap. The length of the CDR3 is 15 residues. DNA of the CDR3: TGTGCCAGCAGTTCCCTAGCTCTCTCCTACAATGAGCAGTTCTTC. Amino acids: CASSSLALSYNEQFF. Variable domain in full (rest from reference TRBV28 and TRBJ2-1): DVKVTQSSRYLVKRTGEKVFLECVQDMDHENMFWYRQDPGLGLRLIYFSYDVKMKEKGDIPEGYSVSREKKERFSLILESASTNQTSMYLCASSSLALSYNEQFFGPGTRLTVL.

The chain uses TRBV24-1 and TRBJ1-5; 10 nucleotides match TRBD1. The germline CDR1 and CDR2 sequences are KGHDR and SFDVKD. The CDR3 is made up of 16 amino acids. Unmatched junction bases numbered 3, after V lost 5 bases and J lost 0 bases. The CDR3 nucleotides are TGTGCCACCAGTGGAGGGACAGGGGATAGCAATCAGCCCCAGCATTTT. This gives the protein CATSGGTGDSNQPQHF.

The table lists this clonotype with a few counts. This chain joins TRBV15 and TRBJ1-6; unclear D gene. This CDR3 comprises 14 residues. Trimming left V 5 bases short and J 5 bases short, with 10 bases between. Germline V CDR1 and CDR2: LNHNV, YYDKDF (reference sequence). CDR3 loop: CATSAREHNSPLHF. Written as DNA, the CDR3 is TGTGCCACCAGCGCCCGGGAGCATAATTCACCCCTCCACTTT.

The chain couples TRBV3-1 to TRBJ1-6; 8 nucleotides agree with TRBD1. The V segment lost 0 bases and the J segment 10 bases; nucleotides outside the gene matches: 5. The CDR3 runs 15 residues. The germline V gene encodes CDR1 LGHDT and CDR2 YNNKEL (reference sequence). The chain's CDR3 is CASSQDGQGGSPLHF. The CDR3, as DNA: TGTGCCAGCAGCCAAGACGGACAGGGAGGATCACCCCTCCACTTT.

There are many counts of this clonotype. The chain combines TRBV5-1 with TRBJ2-3, with D perhaps matching TRBD2 (5 bases). The V and J ends lost 2 bases and 7 bases respectively, with 20 bases between them. The germline V gene encodes CDR1 SGHRS and CDR2 YFSETQ. The length of the CDR3 is 16 residues. CDR3 sequence: CASSFLPSGPGNTQYF. CDR3 in DNA: TGCGCCAGCAGCTTTTTACCCAGCGGTCCCGGTAATACGCAGTATTTT.

The CDR3 nucleotides read TGTGCCAGCCGCCGTAGAGCGCTGAGCCACAATGAGCAGTTCTTC. Translation: CASRRRALSHNEQFF. The chain uses TRBV12-3 or TRBV12-4 and TRBJ2-1, with no clear D. Trimming cost V 8 bases and J 5 bases, with 19 bases left between them. The length of the CDR3 is 15 residues.

This clonotype was detected a few times. V usage is TRBV18 and J usage is TRBJ1-1; maybe TRBD1 (6 bases). Germline V gene lookup returns CDR1 KGHSH and CDR2 LQKENI. Trimming cost V 8 bases and J 10 bases, with 20 bases left between them. The CDR3 sequence is 13 residues long. The CDR3 here is CASVSIRGAGAFF. The CDR3 DNA sequence: TGTGCCAGCGTTTCAATACGGGGGGCAGGAGCTTTCTTT. The full variable domain, in which reference TRBV18 and TRBJ1-1 provide the parts outside the CDR3, is NAGVMQNPRHLVRRRGQEARLRCSPMKGHSHVYWYRQLPEEGLKFMVYLQKENIIDESGMPKERFSAEFPKEGPSILRIQQVVRGDSAAYFCASVSIRGAGAFFGQGTRLTVV.

This clonotype was detected only a few times. V gene TRBV7-9 combines with J gene TRBJ1-4; D perhaps matches TRBD1 (6 bases). The germline CDR1 and CDR2 sequences are SEHNR and FQNEAQ (reference sequence). With 3 bases removed from V and 8 bases from J, the gap between germline ends came to 13 bases. The CDR3 sequence is 14 residues long. CDR3 amino acids: CASSLGHSGEKLFF. The CDR3 region has the DNA TGTGCCAGCAGCTTGGGACATTCTGGAGAAAAACTGTTTTTT. Looking up the rest from reference TRBV7-9 and TRBJ1-4 gives the full variable domain: DTGVSQNPRHKITKRGQNVTFRCDPISEHNRLYWYRQTLGQGPEFLTYFQNEAQLEKSRLLSDRFSAERPKGSFSTLEIQRTEQGDSAMYLCASSLGHSGEKLFFGSGTQLSVL.

This clonotype occurred a few times. The chain joins TRBV5-1 to TRBJ2-1; 7 nucleotides line up with TRBD2. V was clipped by 6 bases and J by 4 bases; unmatched bases: 10. Germline V CDR1 and CDR2: SGHRS, YFSETQ. The CDR3 has 15 residues. The CDR3 loop reads CASTLASGTYNEQFF. The CDR3, as DNA: TGCGCCAGCACGCTGGCTAGCGGCACTTACAATGAGCAGTTCTTC.

Only a few counts were recorded for this clonotype. The chain combines TRBV29-1 with TRBJ2-1, with no clear D. CDR1 is SQVTM, CDR2 ANQGSEA, per germline. The CDR3 loop spans 12 amino acids. The V end lost 2 bases, the J end lost 4 bases, and 6 bases lay between the germline ends. CDR3 sequence (DNA): TGCAGCGTTGAACCAAAATACAATGAGCAGTTCTTC. Its protein is CSVEPKYNEQFF.

This clonotype showed up many times. V is TRBV28 and J is TRBJ2-2, with 7 bases identical to TRBD2. V shed 6 bases, J shed 3 bases, and the junction held 4 bases outside the gene matches. This CDR3 spans 14 amino acids. The germline gives CDR1 MDHEN, CDR2 SYDVKM. The CDR3 spells CASRLAYDTGELFF. The CDR3 DNA is TGTGCCAGCAGACTAGCGTACGACACCGGGGAGCTGTTTTTT.

This clonotype was seen repeatedly, ten times or more. The chain recombines TRBV3-1 with TRBJ2-7; tentatively, D is TRBD2 (6 bases). The germline gives CDR1 LGHDT, CDR2 YNNKEL (reference sequence). V lost 6 bases and J 0 bases, leaving 15 bases between the germline ends. The CDR3 is made up of 15 amino acids. The CDR3 DNA follows: TGTGCCAGCAGGGAGAGCGGGCATAGCTCCTACGAGCAGTACTTC. Residues: CASRESGHSSYEQYF.

At least ten counts were recorded for this clonotype. This chain joins TRBV12-3 or TRBV12-4 and TRBJ2-1, with D unresolved. This CDR3 is 15 amino acids long. V gave up 6 bases and J gave up 8 bases, with 20 bases separating them. CDR3 coding DNA: TGTGCCAGCAGCCGCCCCCCTAGAGAAGAGTATGAGCAGTTCTTC. It specifies CASSRPPREEYEQFF.

This clonotype was seen a handful of times. The V call is TRBV11-2, the J call TRBJ2-1; D gene unclear. The CDR3 has 14 residues. Trimming removed 5 bases from V and 1 base from J, with 9 bases in between. The germline CDR1 and CDR2 sequences are SGHAT and FQNNGV. The CDR3 DNA follows: TGTGCCAGCAGCCAAGGGCAATCCTACAATGAGCAGTTCTTC. Its protein is CASSQGQSYNEQFF.

This clonotype was detected ten times or more. The chain carries TRBV11-2 and TRBJ1-2; TRBD1 matches at 7 bases. Germline V gene data show CDR1 as SGHAT and CDR2 as FQNNGV. After removal of 2 bases from V and 4 bases from J, the junction contained 4 bases not matched to a gene. There are 14 residues in the CDR3. The CDR3 protein is CASSLTGTAYGYTF. The DNA for the CDR3 is TGTGCCAGCAGCTTAACCGGGACAGCCTATGGCTACACCTTC.

This clonotype was seen repeatedly, ten times or more. The V call is TRBV2, the J call TRBJ1-2, with D tentatively TRBD1 (5 bases). The V and J ends lost 4 bases and 4 bases respectively, with 16 bases between them. CDR1 SNHLY and CDR2 FYNNEI come from the germline V gene. There are 15 residues in the CDR3. CDR3 coding DNA: TGTGCCAGCAGTGTTGGTAAGGGGTCGGTCTATGGCTACACCTTC. It encodes CASSVGKGSVYGYTF.

This clonotype was seen many times. The chain employs TRBV6-2 or TRBV6-3 and TRBJ2-3; D gene ambiguous. Trimming took off 8 bases at V and 1 base at J, with 7 bases between the two ends. Germline V lookup: CDR1 MNHEY, CDR2 SVGEGT. The CDR3 is 12 amino acids. The DNA for the CDR3 is TGTGCCAGCCGAAGCCGCACAGATACGCAGTATTTT. The encoded protein is CASRSRTDTQYF.